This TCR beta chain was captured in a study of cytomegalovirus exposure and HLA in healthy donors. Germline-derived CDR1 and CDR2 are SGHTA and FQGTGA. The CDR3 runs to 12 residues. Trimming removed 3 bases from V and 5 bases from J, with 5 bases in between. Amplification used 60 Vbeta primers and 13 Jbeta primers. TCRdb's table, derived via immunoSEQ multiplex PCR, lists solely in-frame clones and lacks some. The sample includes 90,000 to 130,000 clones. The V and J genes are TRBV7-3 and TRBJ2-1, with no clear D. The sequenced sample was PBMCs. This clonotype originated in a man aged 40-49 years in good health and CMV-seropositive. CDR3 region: CASSFRDNEQFF. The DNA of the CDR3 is TGTGCCAGCAGCTTTAGAGACAATGAGCAGTTCTTC.